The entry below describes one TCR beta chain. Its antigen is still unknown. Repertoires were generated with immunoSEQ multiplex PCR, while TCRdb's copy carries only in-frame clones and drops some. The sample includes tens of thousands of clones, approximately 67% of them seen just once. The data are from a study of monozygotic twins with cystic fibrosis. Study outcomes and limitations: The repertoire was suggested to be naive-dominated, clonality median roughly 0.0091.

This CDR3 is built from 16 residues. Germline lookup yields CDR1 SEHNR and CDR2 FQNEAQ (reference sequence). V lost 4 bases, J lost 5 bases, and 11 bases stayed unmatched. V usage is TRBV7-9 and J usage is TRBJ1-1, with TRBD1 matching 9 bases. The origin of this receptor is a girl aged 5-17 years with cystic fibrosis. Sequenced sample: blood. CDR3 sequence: CASSSGQGVRRTEAFF. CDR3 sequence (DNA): TGTGCCAGCAGCTCGGGACAGGGCGTGAGGAGGACTGAAGCTTTCTTT.